A selection of T cell receptor beta chains follows, all from one sample in a study of blood T cell repertoires in COVID-19. Using immunoSEQ multiplex PCR, the repertoire was profiled, and TCRdb retains in-frame clones only, with some absent. The sample yields about 100,000 clones, just over 85% seen once. The specimen was peripheral blood. The origin of the receptors is a human donor in a cohort sampled during active COVID-19. Each CDR3 is given with its conserved first and last residue. A D gene is named only where the DNA matches it firmly. The size entry is marked missing in some rows and otherwise reads once, few, many or a size class.

d_gene	v_gene	j_gene	abundance	CDR3nt	CDR3aa
NA	TRBV5-4	TRBJ2-5	few	TGTGCCAGCAGCTCCCCAGGCGGGAAGCGTCTAGAGACCCAGTACTTC	CASSSPGGKRLETQYF
TRBD2	TRBV4-2	TRBJ2-3	NA	TGTGCCAGCAGCCAAGACGGGCCCAGCGGGGCCACAGATACGCAGTATTTT	CASSQDGPSGATDTQYF
TRBD1	TRBV7-9	TRBJ1-2	NA	TGTGCCAGCAGCCCAGGGACAGGGGCGGCTGGCTACACCTTC	CASSPGTGAAGYTF
NA	TRBV6-5	TRBJ2-7	NA	TGTGCCAGCAGCCTGACAGGCCGTGGAGCCTACGAGCAGTACTTC	CASSLTGRGAYEQYF
TRBD1	TRBV7-9	TRBJ2-4	NA	TGTGCCAGCAGCAAATGGGACAGGGCTATAAACATTCAGTACTTC	CASSKWDRAINIQYF
TRBD1	TRBV3-1/TRBV3-2	TRBJ2-1	NA	TGTGCCAGCACTACACAGGGGGGAAAGAATGAGCAGTTCTTC	CASTTQGGKNEQFF
NA	TRBV7-2	TRBJ1-5	NA	TGTGCCAGCAGCTTAGCGGGGGGAAGCAATCAGCCCCAGCATTTT	CASSLAGGSNQPQHF
NA	TRBV15	TRBJ1-2	NA	TGTGCCACCAGCAGAGATGGGGAGCGTTGGGGCTACACCTTC	CATSRDGERWGYTF
TRBD2	TRBV27	TRBJ2-4	NA	TGTGCCAGCAGTATTGTCCCGGGGGGCATTCAGTACTTC	CASSIVPGGIQYF
NA	TRBV6-5	TRBJ2-7	NA	TGTGCCAGCATGGACAGCCGTGCCTACGAGCAGTACTTC	CASMDSRAYEQYF
NA	TRBV30	TRBJ2-6	NA	TGTGCCTGGGGTAACTCTGGGGCCAACGTCCTGACTTTC	CAWGNSGANVLTF
NA	TRBV5-4	TRBJ1-4	NA	TGTGCCAGCAGCTTTACAGCAGCAACTAATGAAAAACTGTTTTTT	CASSFTAATNEKLFF
NA	TRBV2	TRBJ1-1	NA	TGTGCCAGCAGTGAAGCCAGATTATCGGGCACTGAAGCTTTCTTT	CASSEARLSGTEAFF
NA	TRBV7-2	TRBJ2-3	NA	TGTGCCAGCAGCTTTCTCGGACGCGGGGCAGATACGCAGTATTTT	CASSFLGRGADTQYF
NA	TRBV4-2	TRBJ1-4	NA	TGTGCCAGCAGCCCCTCGGAGGGTTCTAATGAAAAACTGTTTTTT	CASSPSEGSNEKLFF
NA	TRBV28	TRBJ1-5	NA	TGTGCCAGCAGTTCCCTCGTCCGGCAGCCCCAGCATTTT	CASSSLVRQPQHF
NA	TRBV6-4	TRBJ2-2	NA	TGTGCCAGCAAACCGGGATCGGACACCGGGGAGCTGTTTTTT	CASKPGSDTGELFF
NA	TRBV20-1	TRBJ1-1	NA	TGCAGTGCTAGGGGAGGAACTGAAGCTTTCTTT	CSARGGTEAFF